This TCR beta chain was recovered during a study of blood T cell repertoires in COVID-19 (dated by TCRdb to between 2020 and 2021). A note on the overall study: Collaborator samples came from the United States, Italy and Spain and covered acute and convalescent phases of COVID-19. Sample metadata almost always included a de-identified subject ID, COVID-19 status, age in years and sex. The prospective study material was composed of cDNA or gDNA derived from T cells, B-cell-depleted T cells, or PBMCs. Where HLA class I and class II types were available, the types were taken from metadata supplied by the sample provider, not from assay-based typing. Samples came from the ongoing ImmuneRACE study (first 160 participants) plus 1,254 subjects from 6 global collaborators. The dataset comprised deeply sampled blood TCRbeta repertoires from subjects exposed to, actively infected with, or recovered from COVID-19. The repertoires were made available in a free public database intended to serve as a resource for research on the immune response to SARS-CoV-2. The research as a whole found: Clinical and demographic metadata were provided uncurated, with the amount varying by source and participant.

The immunoSEQ Assay, a bias-controlled multiplex PCR, was used to amplify TCRbeta CDR3 regions from genomic DNA. The source study handled its data this way. The number of nucleated cells in each sample was estimated from the amplification of reference gene primers within the assay. Sequence reads were collapsed and filtered to measure the absolute abundance of every unique TCRbeta CDR3 rearrangement. For each sample, productive Simpson clonality was calculated as the square root of Simpson's diversity index over productive rearrangements. TCRdb re-hosts the immuneACCESS table, in-frame sequences only. Its copies lack some clones; in the studies checked, an unresolved V gene accounts for under half of them, and the cause for the rest is not known. V, J and clone size are those of that table, while D and trimming were read from the DNA. The sample includes about 310,000 clones, with 80% to 90% observed a single time. The ten largest account for approximately 8.1% of the sample.

A second Seattle source provided samples from volunteer blood donors who had recovered from COVID-19. Collaborating institutions collected whole blood in K2EDTA tubes following their own protocols. For TCRbeta analysis, collaborators shipped samples in one of three forms: frozen whole blood, isolated PBMCs, or DNA extracted from either of those sample types. The germline V gene (reference sequence) provides CDR1 LGHDT and CDR2 YNNKEL. V is clipped by 0 bases and J by 0 bases, and the sequence between their germline boundaries is 8 bases long. The CDR3 covers 15 residues, taking in both the cysteine and the phenylalanine. Only the CDR3 DNA stays, 45 bases, in frame from base 1. This clone was counted once. What this receptor recognizes is not known. Within one base of it there is no much larger clone, and no base qualities were kept.

The receptor's source is a woman in her forties or fifties who had recovered from COVID-19. Material for sequencing was peripheral blood. The V and J genes are TRBV3-1 (or the pseudogene TRBV3-2) and TRBJ1-1; TRBD1 is possibly the D segment (5 matching bases). This receptor carries the CDR3 CASSQDPGMNTEAFF. In nucleotides, the sequence is TGTGCCAGCAGCCAAGATCCAGGGATGAACACTGAAGCTTTCTTT.